This T cell receptor (beta chain) was profiled in a study of beta chain features in type 1 diabetes. General study results and limits: Naive, central memory and Treg TCRB repertoires seemed to resemble each other more closely in patients than they did in healthy donors. Patients with Type 1 diabetes showed moderately but significantly shorter TCRB CDR3s in all four CD4+ subsets.

The whole isolated RNA underwent reverse transcription, so sequencing captured expressed TCRB transcripts. TCRdb's copy holds only in-frame clones and misses some; the assay was immunoSEQ multiplex PCR. The sample carries 300,000 to 400,000 clones, around 9.3% recorded once. Comments on this clone: The target antigen is unknown.

The sequence derives from a man aged 25-45 years with type 1 diabetes. Sequences were obtained from central memory CD4+ T cells from blood.

The CDR3 nucleotides read TGTGCCAGCAGGTACGAAGTGAACACTGAAGCTTTCTTT. As protein: CASRYEVNTEAFF. The rearrangement joins TRBV2 to TRBJ1-1; D call uncertain. There are 13 residues in the CDR3. Germline CDR1 SNHLY, CDR2 FYNNEI. V was clipped by 6 bases and J by 0 bases, with 8 bases between them.